Below are 30 T cell receptor beta chains sequenced from a single sample in a study of blood T cell repertoires in COVID-19. Libraries were prepared by immunoSEQ multiplex PCR; TCRdb keeps only in-frame clonotypes and omits some of them. The sample includes about 210,000 clones, around four fifths of them seen just once. Sequencing was performed on peripheral blood. The receptors were sampled from a woman aged 45 to 65 with acute or convalescent COVID-19.

This clone was recorded a few times. The chain employs TRBV7-6 and TRBJ2-1, with 13 bases aligning to TRBD2. The CDR3 contains 18 residues. Per the germline V gene, CDR1 is SGHVS and CDR2 is FNYEAQ. J was trimmed by 6 bases and V by 1 base; bases with no gene match: 9. The CDR3 loop reads CASSLEGTSGVGRNEQFF. DNA of the CDR3: TGTGCCAGCAGCTTAGAAGGGACTAGCGGGGTCGGCCGCAATGAGCAGTTCTTC.

This clone has more than one count but fewer than ten. The chain carries TRBV3-1 (or the pseudogene TRBV3-2) and TRBJ2-1, with 13 bases identical to TRBD2. The CDR3 consists of 13 residues. From germline, CDR1 is LGHDT and CDR2 YNNKEL (reference sequence). V was clipped by 4 bases and J by 16 bases; unmatched bases: 7. CDR3: CASSPGTSGASFF. The CDR3, as DNA: TGTGCCAGCAGCCCGGGGACTAGCGGGGCCTCCTTCTTC.

This clone was seen repeatedly, ten times or more. The chain recombines TRBV10-1 with TRBJ2-7, with 11 bases that match TRBD1. Germline loops: CDR1 WNHNN, CDR2 SYGVQD (reference sequence). The CDR3 length is 16 residues. V lost 1 base to trimming and J lost 3 bases; unmatched junction nucleotides: 5. CDR3 amino acids: CASSEFTGTGGYEQYF. The CDR3, as DNA: TGCGCCAGCAGTGAGTTTACCGGGACAGGGGGCTACGAGCAGTACTTC.

This chain connects TRBV19 to TRBJ2-5; the D gene is possibly TRBD2 (5 bases). Germline CDR1 and CDR2: LNHDA and SQIVND (reference sequence). The CDR3 consists of 16 residues. Trimming removed 6 bases at V and 4 bases at J, with 21 bases between. The CDR3 protein is CASSWAARAPPETQYF. CDR3 in DNA: TGTGCCAGTAGCTGGGCGGCGCGGGCCCCCCCAGAGACCCAGTACTTC.

J is TRBJ1-1 and V is TRBV12-3 or TRBV12-4, with a tentative D call TRBD1 (6 bases). Trimming pared 5 bases from V and 10 bases from J, leaving 14 bases between. The CDR3 spans 12 residues. DNA for the CDR3: TGTGCCAGCAGTCCGAGACAGGCGGTAGCTTTCTTT. Translating gives CASSPRQAVAFF.

The rearrangement joins TRBV11-1 to TRBJ2-1; D might be TRBD1 (6 bases). The CDR3 length is 15 residues. The germline CDR1 and CDR2 sequences are SGHAT and FQDESV (reference sequence). Trimming pared 8 bases from V and 1 base from J, leaving 15 bases between. The CDR3 nucleotides read TGTGCCAGCCAGGGGCTAGCCAGGTCCTACAATGAGCAGTTCTTC. This translates into CASQGLARSYNEQFF.

The rearrangement links TRBV2 to TRBJ2-4; 8 nucleotides line up with TRBD1. The CDR3 is 15 residues long. Germline trimming cut 10 bases from V and 0 bases from J; bases unmatched to any gene: 8. Germline assignment: CDR1 SNHLY and CDR2 FYNNEI. CDR3 loop: CAISFRGLAKNIQYF. CDR3 coding DNA: TGTGCCATCTCCTTCAGGGGGCTAGCCAAAAACATTCAGTACTTC.

The genes are TRBV19 and TRBJ1-6; 10 bases line up with TRBD1. The CDR3 extends over 16 amino acids. Germline V gene data show CDR1 as LNHDA and CDR2 as SQIVND (reference sequence). Trimming took 8 bases from V and 5 from J; bases not matched to a gene: 9. CDR3 nucleotides: TGTGCCAGTTCGGGACAGGGGCTCAGAAATAATTCACCCCTCCACTTT. Translation: CASSGQGLRNNSPLHF.

Here the CDR3 DNA reads TGTGCCAGCAGTTACCTTAGCGGGAGGACGTACAATGAGCAGTTCTTC. Its translation is CASSYLSGRTYNEQFF. This chain uses TRBV27 with TRBJ2-1; 10 nucleotides agree with TRBD2. The CDR3 sequence is 16 residues long. The germline V gene encodes CDR1 MNHEY and CDR2 SMNVEV (reference sequence). The V gene end was trimmed by 4 bases and the J gene end by 4 bases; junction bases not matched to a gene: 7.

The rearrangement links TRBV19 to TRBJ2-1, with 9 positions matching TRBD2. The germline V gene has CDR1 LNHDA and CDR2 SQIVND (reference sequence). The CDR3 covers 15 residues. J was trimmed by 8 bases and V by 5 bases; bases with no gene match: 10. CDR3 sequence: CASSSGTSRGHEQFF. CDR3 sequence (DNA): TGTGCCAGTAGTTCTGGGACTAGCCGAGGACATGAGCAGTTCTTC.

V is TRBV6-6 and J is TRBJ1-5; the match to TRBD1 covers 7 bases. Germline lookup yields CDR1 MNHNY and CDR2 SVGAGI (reference sequence). The CDR3 extends over 13 amino acids. V trimming: 6 bases; J trimming: 9 bases; junction bases outside the gene matches: 8. CDR3 in amino acids: CASRWTGHRPQHF. CDR3 in DNA: TGTGCCAGCAGATGGACAGGCCATCGGCCCCAGCATTTT.

The CDR3 reads CASSQLLGPYEQYF. The CDR3 DNA is TGTGCCAGCAGCCAACTTCTGGGGCCCTACGAGCAGTACTTC. The chain combines TRBV11-2 with TRBJ2-7; tentatively, D is TRBD1 (5 bases). Trimming stripped 5 bases from V and 2 bases from J, with 13 bases between. The CDR3 is 14 residues long. Germline V gives CDR1 SGHAT, CDR2 FQNNGV.

This clone showed up just once. V gene TRBV2 combines with J gene TRBJ2-3; 10 bases line up with TRBD1. This CDR3 spans 16 amino acids. Germline V gene data show CDR1 as SNHLY and CDR2 as FYNNEI. V shed 6 bases, J shed 3 bases, and the junction held 9 bases outside the gene matches. The CDR3 nucleotides are TGTGCCAGCAGCATAGGGACAGGGGTTTGGACAGATACGCAGTATTTT. Protein product: CASSIGTGVWTDTQYF.

This clone was detected only once. The chain employs TRBV12-3 or TRBV12-4 and TRBJ2-7; 7 nucleotides line up with TRBD2. The CDR3 consists of 13 residues. Germline trimming cut 6 bases from V and 6 bases from J; bases unmatched to any gene: 8. CDR3 nucleotide sequence: TGTGCCAGCAGACCTGACGGGGGGATCGAGCAGTACTTC. Residues: CASRPDGGIEQYF.

This chain joins TRBV6-1 and TRBJ1-1; a possible D gene is TRBD1 (5 bases). The germline V gene has CDR1 MNHNS and CDR2 SASEGT. The ends were cut back, 1 base at V and 8 bases at J, with 8 bases in the middle. The CDR3 spans 12 residues. CDR3 protein: CASSEGYREAFF. As DNA, the CDR3 is TGTGCCAGCAGTGAAGGATACAGGGAAGCTTTCTTT.

This rearrangement joins TRBV5-1 to TRBJ1-1; TRBD1 aligns across 8 bases. J gave up 4 bases and V 2 bases, and 7 bases lay outside the gene matches. The CDR3 totals 15 residues. The germline CDR1 and CDR2 sequences are SGHRS and YFSETQ. For the CDR3, the DNA is TGCGCCAGCAGCTTTACCGGACAGGGAACCACTGAAGCTTTCTTT. It specifies CASSFTGQGTTEAFF. The variable domain in full, with the rest retrieved from reference TRBV5-1 and TRBJ1-1, is KAGVTQTPRYLIKTRGQQVTLSCSPISGHRSVSWYQQTPGQGLQFLFEYFSETQRNKGNFPGRFSGRQFSNSRSEMNVSTLELGDSALYLCASSFTGQGTTEAFFGQGTRLTVV.

This clone occurred once. The genes are TRBV6-1 and TRBJ1-5; no firm D call. With 8 bases removed from V and 7 bases from J, the gap between germline ends came to 12 bases. The length of the CDR3 is 12 residues. CDR1 and CDR2 from the germline V gene are MNHNS and SASEGT. This CDR3 is CASSSGLQPQHF. CDR3 nucleotide sequence: TGTGCCAGCTCGTCGGGTCTCCAGCCCCAGCATTTT.

The chain carries TRBV11-2 and TRBJ2-7; D is ambiguous. Germline V CDR1 and CDR2: SGHAT, FQNNGV. The ends were cut back, 5 bases at V and 4 bases at J, with 6 bases in the middle. This CDR3 region has 11 residues. In nucleotides, the CDR3 is TGTGCCAGCAGCCAGAAGTACGAGCAGTACTTC. It codes for CASSQKYEQYF.

The gene calls are TRBV5-6 and TRBJ2-5; unclear D gene. The CDR3 runs 13 residues. Germline CDR1 is SGHDT and CDR2 is YYEEEE. V was clipped by 5 bases and J by 7 bases, with 15 bases between them. In DNA, the CDR3 is TGTGCCAGCAGAATGGGCCAGGTCGGGACCCAGTACTTC. It is translated as CASRMGQVGTQYF.

The rearrangement joins TRBV19 to TRBJ1-2; D gene uncertain. Trimming left V 3 bases short and J 5 bases short, with 7 bases between. The germline V gene encodes CDR1 LNHDA and CDR2 SQIVND (reference sequence). There are 12 residues in the CDR3. CDR3 nucleotides: TGTGCCAGTAGTATGCAGGTTTATGGCTACACCTTC. Residues: CASSMQVYGYTF.

The genes are TRBV10-3 and TRBJ2-3, with a tentative D call TRBD2 (5 bases). CDR3 length: 13 amino acids. Germline CDR1 reads ENHRY; CDR2 reads SYGVKD. The V end was cut by 0 bases, the J end by 4 bases, with 5 bases between. Here the CDR3 reads CAISESEADTQYF. CDR3 DNA: TGTGCCATCAGTGAGTCGGAGGCAGATACGCAGTATTTT.

The chain carries TRBV15 and TRBJ2-5, with D possibly matching TRBD1 (5 bases). CDR3 size: 15 residues. From germline, CDR1 is LNHNV and CDR2 YYDKDF (reference sequence). Trimming took off 0 bases at V and 1 base at J, with 9 bases between the two ends. The CDR3 spells CATSRDDSSQETQYF. CDR3 sequence (DNA): TGTGCCACCAGCAGAGATGACAGCTCCCAAGAGACCCAGTACTTC. Full variable domain (missing parts from reference TRBV15 and TRBJ2-5): DAMVIQNPRYQVTQFGKPVTLSCSQTLNHNVMYWYQQKSSQAPKLLFHYYDKDFNNEADTPDNFQSRRPNTSFCFLDIRSPGLGDTAMYLCATSRDDSSQETQYFGPGTRLLVL.

This clone was picked up a small number of times. The V gene is TRBV5-1, the J gene TRBJ1-1; 10 bases align to TRBD1. CDR3 length: 16 amino acids. Germline V gives CDR1 SGHRS, CDR2 YFSETQ. V lost 0 bases and J lost 3; bases outside the gene matches: 5. The CDR3 sequence: CASSLVRQGADTEAFF. DNA for the CDR3: TGCGCCAGCAGCTTGGTAAGACAGGGGGCAGACACTGAAGCTTTCTTT.

This clone is a singleton in its sample. This rearrangement joins TRBV11-2 to TRBJ2-5; D gene ambiguous. Germline values: CDR1 SGHAT, CDR2 FQNNGV. CDR3 length equals 16 residues. V gave up 6 bases and J gave up 4 bases, with 21 bases separating them. In nucleotides, the CDR3 is TGTGCCAGCAGTTCGCCCCGGGTGAGCGCACCAGAGACCCAGTACTTC. Residues: CASSSPRVSAPETQYF.

On this clone itself: A single base separates this from a much larger clone, so it may be a read error. V is TRBV5-1 and J is TRBJ1-3, with a possible D match to TRBD1 (6 bases). Per the germline V gene, CDR1 is SGHRS and CDR2 is YFSETQ. Between the trimmed V and J ends, which lost 0 bases and 0 bases, there was a span of 7 bases. The CDR3 is made up of 15 amino acids. CDR3 DNA: TGCGCCAGCAGCTTGGGGGACACCTCTGGAAACACCATATATTTT. Amino acid sequence: CASSLGDTSGNTIYF.

V is TRBV29-1 and J is TRBJ2-1; 13 nucleotides line up with TRBD2. The CDR3 totals 17 residues. Germline assignment: CDR1 SQVTM and CDR2 ANQGSEA. The V and J ends lost 5 bases and 0 bases, in that order; junction bases with no gene match: 7. The CDR3 reads CSVSGTSGTASYNEQFF. CDR3 nucleotides: TGCAGCGTTAGTGGGACTAGCGGGACCGCCTCCTACAATGAGCAGTTCTTC.

Concerning this clone: One junction end does not reproduce the germline sequence, and a read error may be involved. The chain carries TRBV3-1 (or the pseudogene TRBV3-2) and TRBJ2-4; D gene unclear. Germline V gene lookup returns CDR1 LGHDT and CDR2 YNNKEL (reference sequence). This CDR3 comprises 13 residues. Written as DNA, the CDR3 is TGTGCCAGCAGCCAAAGGAGAGAAAACCTTCAGTACTTC. It encodes CASSQRRENLQYF.

The V call is TRBV18, the J call TRBJ2-1, with D unclear. Between the trimmed V and J ends, which lost 2 bases and 2 bases, there was a span of 7 bases. This CDR3 has 14 amino acids. Germline-derived CDR1 and CDR2 are KGHSH and LQKENI. CDR3 loop: CASSPGQTYNEQFF. CDR3 coding DNA: TGTGCCAGCTCACCAGGGCAGACCTACAATGAGCAGTTCTTC.

The gene calls are TRBV15 and TRBJ2-3; D may be TRBD1 (5 bases). CDR3 size: 14 residues. Trimming took 5 bases from V and 1 from J, leaving 10 bases between them. Germline CDR1 and CDR2: LNHNV and YYDKDF (reference sequence). The CDR3, as DNA: TGTGCCACCAGCCCTAGGGGTGGCACAGATACGCAGTATTTT. This codes for CATSPRGGTDTQYF. The full variable domain, in which reference TRBV15 and TRBJ2-3 provide the parts outside the CDR3, is DAMVIQNPRYQVTQFGKPVTLSCSQTLNHNVMYWYQQKSSQAPKLLFHYYDKDFNNEADTPDNFQSRRPNTSFCFLDIRSPGLGDTAMYLCATSPRGGTDTQYFGPGTRLTVL.

CDR3 loop: CASSLSQRQETQYF. For the CDR3, the DNA is TGTGCCAGCAGCTTATCTCAGCGCCAAGAGACCCAGTACTTC. V is TRBV5-8 and J is TRBJ2-5; D is undetermined. Trimming stripped 2 bases from V and 1 base from J, with 9 bases between. Looked up from germline, CDR1 is SGHTS and CDR2 is YDEGEE. This CDR3 is 14 amino acids long.